This TCR beta chain was identified during a study of blood T cell repertoires in COVID-19. Across the whole study: Some COVID-19 samples were acute and others convalescent; all came from the United States, Italy and Spain. PBMCs, B-cell-depleted T cells, or T cells provided the cDNA or gDNA that made up the material.

Authors' processing steps: Amplification from reference gene primers served as the basis for estimated nucleated cell counts. Repertoires were generated with immunoSEQ multiplex PCR, while TCRdb's copy carries only in-frame clones and drops some. D and trimming were read from the DNA, whereas the V and J calls and clone size are those reported in that table. The sample lists over 150,000 clones; about 80% were seen once. Germline CDR1 and CDR2: WNHNN and SYGVQD (reference sequence). The ends were cut back, 8 bases at V and 2 bases at J, with 13 bases in the middle. The CDR3 extends over 13 amino acids. Note on this clone: Other nucleotide sequences in the sample specify the same CDR3.

The sample taken for sequencing was peripheral blood. This chain uses TRBV10-1 with TRBJ2-7; perhaps TRBD2 as D (5 bases). The receptor's source is a woman of 80 years or more with acute or convalescent COVID-19. The CDR3 sequence is CASSPSGTYEQYF. The CDR3 nucleotides read TGCGCCAGCTCCCCGAGCGGAACCTACGAGCAGTACTTC.